This is a list of T cell receptor beta chains from one sample in a study of shared clonotypes between healthy human individuals. TCRdb's table, derived via immunoSEQ multiplex PCR, lists solely in-frame clones and lacks some. The sample holds more than 2 million clones, 90% to 95% seen once. Material for sequencing was naive CD4+ T cells sorted from blood. The receptor set was obtained from a man younger than 35 in good health. CDR3s leave out the opening cysteine and the closing phenylalanine or tryptophan. The order of the fields is D gene, J gene, V gene, CDR3 protein. The D gene is left open where the match is weak.

D gene: TRBD1
J gene: TRBJ2-2
V gene: TRBV5-1
CDR3 protein: ASRPTGTGELF

D gene: -
J gene: TRBJ2-1
V gene: TRBV18
CDR3 protein: ASSPSSSGGNEQF

D gene: -
J gene: TRBJ1-3
V gene: TRBV7-9
CDR3 protein: ASSLVFGGSSGNTIY

D gene: -
J gene: TRBJ1-6
V gene: TRBV6-5
CDR3 protein: ASSFGQVNSPLH

D gene: -
J gene: TRBJ1-5
V gene: TRBV2
CDR3 protein: ASRTDGYSNQPQH

D gene: TRBD1
J gene: TRBJ2-7
V gene: TRBV6-7
CDR3 protein: ASSYRPGQRFGYEQY

D gene: -
J gene: TRBJ1-5
V gene: TRBV7-3
CDR3 protein: ASSFSHGQPQH

D gene: -
J gene: TRBJ1-2
V gene: TRBV10-3
CDR3 protein: AISETQGSEGYT

D gene: TRBD2
J gene: TRBJ2-7
V gene: TRBV7-2
CDR3 protein: ASSLFTSGSYEQY

D gene: -
J gene: TRBJ1-2
V gene: TRBV6-5
CDR3 protein: ASSPWGQVYGYT

D gene: -
J gene: TRBJ1-4
V gene: TRBV9
CDR3 protein: ASSVDVAGTGKLF

D gene: TRBD2
J gene: TRBJ2-7
V gene: TRBV7-6
CDR3 protein: ASSLGTSGEYEQY

D gene: -
J gene: TRBJ2-2
V gene: TRBV4-1
CDR3 protein: ASSPYLGGTGELF

D gene: -
J gene: TRBJ2-7
V gene: TRBV7-8
CDR3 protein: ASSLDSGPSYEQY

D gene: -
J gene: TRBJ1-2
V gene: TRBV9
CDR3 protein: ASSNSIWKNWDRGTNYGYT

D gene: TRBD2
J gene: TRBJ2-7
V gene: TRBV4-3
CDR3 protein: ASSQDPTSDEQY

D gene: -
J gene: TRBJ2-6
V gene: TRBV18
CDR3 protein: ASSTTGGSSGANVLT

D gene: TRBD1
J gene: TRBJ2-5
V gene: TRBV18
CDR3 protein: ASSPQGAQETQY

D gene: -
J gene: TRBJ2-7
V gene: TRBV10-2
CDR3 protein: ASSKGFYEQY

D gene: TRBD1
J gene: TRBJ2-7
V gene: TRBV10-1
CDR3 protein: ASSASPGQGVHEQY

D gene: -
J gene: TRBJ1-1
V gene: TRBV5-1
CDR3 protein: ASRLTGNTEAF

D gene: -
J gene: TRBJ2-5
V gene: TRBV5-5
CDR3 protein: ASSTGGQETQY